The 26 T cell receptor beta chains below come from one sample, sequenced in a study of spatial heterogeneity in lung cancer. The time point denotes: sample taken at primary tumor resection. Without sorting, whole RNA was sequenced from tumor, nontumor lung or frozen PBMC. TCRdb recomputed calls from the 5' RACE reads with MiXCR, one row per CDR3 protein. This sample yields 13,000 to 15,000 distinct CDR3 sequences, of which roughly a tenth are seen a single time; around 34% belongs to the top ten. The sequencing here drew on PBMCs, taken at surgery. These TCRs come from a female donor with early-stage non-small cell lung cancer.

This clonotype was observed many times. CDR3 bases: TGTGCCAGCAGTTCACCGGGACTAAGTCTTCAGTACTTC. It is translated as CASSSPGLSLQYF. The chain couples TRBV12-3 or TRBV12-4 to TRBJ2-4; TRBD2 aligns across 7 bases. There are 13 residues in the CDR3. Trimming cost V 4 bases and J 11 bases; bases outside gene matches: 8.

This clonotype was seen many times. The CDR3, as DNA: TGTGCCAGCAGTTTGGGCTTACAGGCTCGCTCTGGAAACACCATATATTTT. Protein sequence: CASSLGLQARSGNTIYF. The V call is TRBV28, the J call TRBJ1-3, with a weak D call TRBD1 (5 bases). CDR1 and CDR2 from the germline V gene are MDHEN and SYDVKM. V was clipped by 3 bases and J by 0 bases, with 15 bases between them. The CDR3 sequence is 17 residues long.

This clonotype was seen a handful of times. The rearrangement links TRBV21-1 to TRBJ2-4; the table assigns TRBD2, which was not confirmed against the DNA. TRBV21-1 is a known pseudogene. CDR3 length equals 19 residues. The CDR3 sequence is CASSTHPAPAGGAKNIRYF. DNA of the CDR3: TGTGCCAGCAGCACTCACCCCGCCCCAGCGGGGGGGGCCAAAAACATTCGGTACTTC.

This clonotype showed up many times. The V call is TRBV2, the J call TRBJ1-3; 9 positions match TRBD1. The CDR3 is 17 residues long. The ends lost 4 bases at V and 1 base at J; junction bases unmatched: 8. Germline assignment: CDR1 SNHLY and CDR2 FYNNEI. The CDR3: CASSAQMTGGSGNTIYF. The CDR3, as DNA: TGTGCCAGCAGTGCGCAGATGACAGGGGGATCTGGAAACACCATATATTTT.

The gene calls are TRBV20-1 and TRBJ2-7; 7 nucleotides line up with TRBD1. There are 14 residues in the CDR3. V shed 2 bases and J 1 base; nucleotides not matched to a gene: 5. The V gene's germline CDR1 is DFQATT and CDR2 SNEGSKA (reference sequence). The CDR3: CSARSGQKSYEQYF. As DNA, the CDR3 is TGCAGTGCTAGATCGGGACAGAAGTCCTACGAGCAGTACTTC.

This clonotype came up many times. The chain uses TRBV3-1 and TRBJ2-5, with D perhaps matching TRBD2 (5 bases). The CDR3 contains 15 residues. Trimming cost V 0 bases and J 5 bases, with 13 bases left between them. CDR1 and CDR2 (germline): LGHDT, YNNKEL (reference sequence). The CDR3 DNA reads as TGTGCCAGCAGCCAAGATGTAATCAGGAGGGAGACCCAGTACTTC. Protein product: CASSQDVIRRETQYF.

This clonotype was detected only a few times. The chain joins TRBV29-1 to TRBJ1-2; D remains unclear. The CDR3 is 11 residues long. V was cut by 6 bases and J by 4 bases, with 9 bases left in between. Looked up from germline, CDR1 is SQVTM and CDR2 is ANQGSEA. The CDR3 nucleotides read TGCAGCGTCTCTACAGCCTATGGCTACACCTTC. It encodes CSVSTAYGYTF.

This clonotype was seen many times. CDR3 region: CASSLNSPGNTIYF. For the CDR3, the DNA is TGTGCCAGCAGCTTGAACAGTCCTGGAAACACCATATATTTT. The chain couples TRBV6-2 or TRBV6-3 to TRBJ1-3; the D is unclear. The V gene's germline CDR1 is MNHEY and CDR2 SVGEGT. The CDR3 loop spans 14 amino acids. Between the trimmed V and J ends, which lost 6 bases and 2 bases, there was a span of 11 bases.

This chain connects TRBV3-1 to TRBJ2-1; 7 positions agree with TRBD2. This CDR3 contains 12 residues. The germline gives CDR1 LGHDT, CDR2 YNNKEL (reference sequence). J was trimmed by 9 bases and V by 7 bases; bases with no gene match: 6. Here the CDR3 DNA reads TGTGCCAGCAACACAGCGGGGCTTGAGCAGTTCTTC. This translates into CASNTAGLEQFF.

There are a few counts of this clonotype. The limits of the CDR3 on the DNA are not certain, so only TCRdb's listed CDR3 is given. The chain uses TRBV5-4 and TRBJ2-5; the table assigns TRBD1, which was not confirmed against the DNA. The CDR3 length equals 14 residues, ends included. CDR1 and CDR2 (germline): SGHNT, YYREEE (reference sequence). CDR3 sequence: CASSSSGTQETQYF.

This chain joins TRBV11-2 and TRBJ1-5, with TRBD1 identical over 7 bases. With V trimmed by 5 bases and J by 5 bases, 6 bases remained unmatched. Germline CDR1 and CDR2: SGHAT and FQNNGV. This CDR3 is built from 14 residues. CDR3 in amino acids: CASSRGTEDQPQHF. In nucleotides, the CDR3 is TGTGCCAGCAGCCGAGGGACAGAAGATCAGCCCCAGCATTTT.

This chain uses TRBV3-1 with TRBJ2-3; 13 bases fit TRBD2. CDR3 size: 18 residues. Germline lookup yields CDR1 LGHDT and CDR2 YNNKEL (reference sequence). V trimming: 5 bases; J trimming: 5 bases; junction bases outside the gene matches: 13. DNA of the CDR3: TGTGCCAGCAGCTCACTAGCGGGGGGGCCAATGGAGCGAGATACGCAGTATTTT. It translates to CASSSLAGGPMERDTQYF.

In its sample, this clonotype was seen many times. J is TRBJ1-6 and V is TRBV12-3 or TRBV12-4; D gene unclear. The length of the CDR3 is 15 residues. The V and J ends lost 7 bases and 7 bases respectively, with 17 bases between them. The CDR3 DNA reads as TGTGCCAGCATCGACACGTCAATAAGAAATTCACCCCTCCACTTT. Its translation is CASIDTSIRNSPLHF.

The J gene is TRBJ2-3, the V gene TRBV20-1; maybe TRBD1 (6 bases). The CDR3 runs 14 residues. Germline V gives CDR1 DFQATT, CDR2 SNEGSKA (reference sequence). V lost 5 bases to trimming and J lost 5 bases, with 17 bases between them. CDR3 protein: CSAPDRLHGDTQYF. CDR3 bases: TGCAGTGCTCCCGACAGGCTCCATGGAGATACGCAGTATTTT.

This clonotype was seen at least ten times. The chain combines TRBV4-1 with TRBJ1-6; D gene uncertain. This CDR3 has 15 residues. V was pared by 0 bases and J by 4 bases, with 7 bases between. Germline V gene sequence: CDR1 MGHRA, CDR2 YSYEKL. The CDR3 nucleotides are TGCGCCAGCAGCCAAGATGCCCAATATAATTCACCCCTCCACTTT. Translation: CASSQDAQYNSPLHF.

A few counts support this clonotype. This chain uses TRBV5-1 with TRBJ2-2; D gene unclear. CDR3 length: 15 residues. CDR1 SGHRS and CDR2 YFSETQ come from the germline V gene. V gave up 0 bases and J gave up 5 bases, with 11 bases separating them. In nucleotides, the CDR3 is TGCGCCAGCAGCTTGGTACATGATCCGACCGGGGAGCTGTTTTTT. It is translated as CASSLVHDPTGELFF.

This clonotype has ten or more counts. The chain recombines TRBV11-2 with TRBJ2-5; 9 nucleotides align to TRBD1. The germline V gene has CDR1 SGHAT and CDR2 FQNNGV. This CDR3 has 15 residues. V shed 5 bases and J 1 base; nucleotides not matched to a gene: 5. The CDR3 loop reads CASSNRGPGQETQYF. Written as DNA, the CDR3 is TGTGCCAGCAGCAACAGGGGGCCCGGCCAAGAGACCCAGTACTTC. Looking up the rest from reference TRBV11-2 and TRBJ2-5 gives the full variable domain: EAGVAQSPRYKIIEKRQSVAFWCNPISGHATLYWYQQILGQGPKLLIQFQNNGVVDDSQLPKDRFSAERLKGVDSTLKIQPAKLEDSAVYLCASSNRGPGQETQYFGPGTRLLVL.

This clonotype was counted only a few times. The rearrangement links TRBV11-1 to TRBJ2-1; weak D call: TRBD2 (6 bases). There are 15 residues in the CDR3. Trimming removed 0 bases at V and 4 bases at J, with 10 bases between. The germline V gene has CDR1 SGHAT and CDR2 FQDESV (reference sequence). Written as DNA, the CDR3 is TGTGCCAGCAGCTTAGCGGTGGGACTTTACAATGAGCAGTTCTTC. Translated, it gives CASSLAVGLYNEQFF.

This clonotype was picked up many times. The V gene is TRBV12-3 or TRBV12-4, the J gene TRBJ1-5; a weak D match, TRBD1 (5 bases). Trimming removed 7 bases from V and 8 bases from J, with 21 bases in between. The CDR3 length is 15 residues. The CDR3 DNA is TGTGCCAGCACCCCCAGCAGCGGGAGGGGTGAGCCCCAGCATTTT. Its translation: CASTPSSGRGEPQHF.

This clonotype has a count of ten or more. V usage is TRBV19 and J usage is TRBJ2-1; 7 nucleotides align to TRBD1. The CDR3 length is 15 residues. J was trimmed by 4 bases and V by 7 bases; bases with no gene match: 10. CDR1 and CDR2 (germline): LNHDA, SQIVND (reference sequence). The CDR3 region is CASTLGTAFYNEQFF. DNA of the CDR3: TGTGCCAGTACCCTCGGGACAGCCTTTTACAATGAGCAGTTCTTC.

At least ten counts were recorded for this clonotype. The rearrangement links TRBV11-2 to TRBJ1-2; D gene uncertain. V dropped 3 bases and J dropped 8 bases, with 10 bases sitting between them. Germline V lookup: CDR1 SGHAT, CDR2 FQNNGV. The CDR3 runs to 12 residues. CDR3 coding DNA: TGTGCCAGCAGCTTCCAAGGTCGGGGCTACACCTTC. This codes for CASSFQGRGYTF.

This clonotype was seen at least ten times. This chain uses TRBV20-1 with TRBJ1-1, with TRBD1 matching 9 bases. The CDR3 spans 13 residues. The germline V gene encodes CDR1 DFQATT and CDR2 SNEGSKA (reference sequence). CDR3 bases: TGCAGCGGACTCCGGGACAGGGATTCTGAAGCTTTCTTT. Amino acid sequence: CSGLRDRDSEAFF.

In its sample, this clonotype ranks as medium-sized. The V gene is TRBV5-1, the J gene TRBJ2-5; tentatively, D is TRBD1 or TRBD2 (6 bases each). V was pared by 4 bases and J by 5 bases, with 18 bases between. In germline, CDR1 is SGHRS, CDR2 YFSETQ. There are 15 residues in the CDR3. The CDR3 bases are TGCGCCAGCAGCCCCTCTAGGGGGGCTGGGGAGACCCAGTACTTC. Encoded protein: CASSPSRGAGETQYF.

This clonotype appeared a few times. The chain is built from TRBV6-1 and TRBJ1-1; TRBD1 matches 11 bases. V was pared by 4 bases and J by 0 bases, with 1 base of the junction left unmatched. Germline values: CDR1 MNHNS, CDR2 SASEGT. The CDR3 length is 15 residues. CDR3 DNA sequence: TGTGCCAGCAGTGGGACAGGGGGCCTGAACACTGAAGCTTTCTTT. Translating it yields CASSGTGGLNTEAFF.

This clonotype was picked up many times. The chain is built from TRBV4-1 and TRBJ2-7, with D possibly being TRBD1 or TRBD2 (5 bases each). Germline loops: CDR1 MGHRA, CDR2 YSYEKL. Trimming took off 4 bases at V and 5 bases at J, with 21 bases between the two ends. The CDR3 is 16 amino acids. CDR3 DNA: TGCGCCAGCAGCCTTTCCGGGACCCAGCCCCGGAACGAGCAGTACTTC. Its translation: CASSLSGTQPRNEQYF.

This clonotype was recorded at least ten times. CDR3 coding DNA: TGTGCCAGCAGTCCACTGAGAACAGGGTATGCGCAGTACTTC. This translates into CASSPLRTGYAQYF. The chain couples TRBV6-2 or TRBV6-3 to TRBJ2-7; the D gene is possibly TRBD1 (6 bases). CDR3 length: 14 amino acids. V was pared by 5 bases and J by 9 bases, with 20 bases between. Germline CDR1 and CDR2: MNHEY and SVGEGT.